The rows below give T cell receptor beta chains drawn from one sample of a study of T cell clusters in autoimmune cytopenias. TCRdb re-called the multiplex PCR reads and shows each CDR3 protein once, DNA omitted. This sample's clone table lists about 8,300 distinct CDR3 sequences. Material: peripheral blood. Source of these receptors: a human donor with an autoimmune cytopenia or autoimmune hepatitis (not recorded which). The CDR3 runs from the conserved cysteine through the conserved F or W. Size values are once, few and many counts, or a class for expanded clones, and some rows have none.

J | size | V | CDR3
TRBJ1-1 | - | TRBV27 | CASWVQGARTEAFF
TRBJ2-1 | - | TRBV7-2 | CASSPTGDFYNEQFF
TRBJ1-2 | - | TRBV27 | CASSLSRSLGANYGYTF
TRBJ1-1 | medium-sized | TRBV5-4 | CASSLGGRTAFF
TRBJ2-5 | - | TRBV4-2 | CASSQEGQHETQYF
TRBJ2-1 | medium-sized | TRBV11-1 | CASSLEFQFMGQSYNEQFF
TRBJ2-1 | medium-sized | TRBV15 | CATSRDLGVSSYNEQFF
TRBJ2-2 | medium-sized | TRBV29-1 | CSAIGGGGRDTGELFF
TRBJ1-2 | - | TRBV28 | CASRGDRGRNYGYTF
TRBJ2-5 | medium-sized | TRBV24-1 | CATKGRGQVTQYF
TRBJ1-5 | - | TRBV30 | CAWSVGVNSRSNQPQHF
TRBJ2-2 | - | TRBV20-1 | CSARYDVTNTGELFF
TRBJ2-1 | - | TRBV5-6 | CASSLSPTSGAINEQFF
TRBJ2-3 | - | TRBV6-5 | CASSRDRVLADTQYF
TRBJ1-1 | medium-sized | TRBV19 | CASSSSDRVVNTEAFF
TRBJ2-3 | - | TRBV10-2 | CASSDPTGGAGTQYF
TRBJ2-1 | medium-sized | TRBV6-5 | CASSRDATDNEQFF
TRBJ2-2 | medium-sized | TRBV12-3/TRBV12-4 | CASSLQGITGELFF
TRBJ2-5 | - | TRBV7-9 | CASSPAGPQETQYF
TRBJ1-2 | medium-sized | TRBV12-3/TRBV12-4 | CASSLRVPGSYTF